This TCR beta chain was sequenced for a study of cytomegalovirus exposure and HLA in healthy donors. Both 60 Vbeta primers and 13 Jbeta primers went into the PCR. Generated by immunoSEQ multiplex PCR, the TCRdb table keeps only in-frame clones and is missing some. The table shows roughly 120,000 clones, with about three quarters occurring only once. The CDR3 totals 14 residues. Germline CDR1 and CDR2: SGHNT and YYREEE (reference sequence). Between the trimmed V and J ends, which lost 7 bases and 5 bases, there was a span of 15 bases. Specimen: PBMCs. V gene TRBV5-4 combines with J gene TRBJ1-4; D might be TRBD1 (6 bases). The sequence was collected from a man between 45 and 60 years old in good health and CMV-seronegative. CDR3 residues: CASRPQGSNEKLFF. The CDR3 nucleotides read TGTGCCAGCCGCCCACAGGGATCGAATGAAAAACTGTTTTTT.